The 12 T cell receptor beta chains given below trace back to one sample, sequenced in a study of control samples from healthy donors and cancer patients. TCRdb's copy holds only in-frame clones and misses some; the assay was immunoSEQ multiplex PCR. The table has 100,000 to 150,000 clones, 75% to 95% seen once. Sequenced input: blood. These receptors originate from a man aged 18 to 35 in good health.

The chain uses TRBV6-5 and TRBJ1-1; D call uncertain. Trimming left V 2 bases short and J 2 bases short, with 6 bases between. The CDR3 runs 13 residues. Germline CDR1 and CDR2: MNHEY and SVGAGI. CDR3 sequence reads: CASSYNRNTEAFF. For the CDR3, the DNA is TGTGCCAGCAGTTACAACAGAAACACTGAAGCTTTCTTT.

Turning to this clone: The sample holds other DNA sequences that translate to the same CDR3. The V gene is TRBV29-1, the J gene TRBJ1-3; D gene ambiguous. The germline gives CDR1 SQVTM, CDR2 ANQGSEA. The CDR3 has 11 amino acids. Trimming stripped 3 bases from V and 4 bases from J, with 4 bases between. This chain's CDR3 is CSVDSGNTIYF. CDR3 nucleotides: TGCAGCGTTGATTCGGGAAACACCATATATTTT.

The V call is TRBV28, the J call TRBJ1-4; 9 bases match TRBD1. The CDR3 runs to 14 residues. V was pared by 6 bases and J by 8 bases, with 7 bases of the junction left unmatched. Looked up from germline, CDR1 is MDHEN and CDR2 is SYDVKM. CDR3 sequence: CASSQQGAEEKLFF. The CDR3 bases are TGTGCCAGCAGCCAACAGGGGGCAGAGGAAAAACTGTTTTTT.

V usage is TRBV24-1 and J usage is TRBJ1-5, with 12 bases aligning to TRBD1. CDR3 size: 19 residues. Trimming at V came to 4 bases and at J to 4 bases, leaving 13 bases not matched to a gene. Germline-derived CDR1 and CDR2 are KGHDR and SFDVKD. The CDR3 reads CATSDKPGQGAGSNQPQHF. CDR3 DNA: TGTGCCACCAGTGACAAACCGGGACAGGGGGCGGGTTCGAATCAGCCCCAGCATTTT.

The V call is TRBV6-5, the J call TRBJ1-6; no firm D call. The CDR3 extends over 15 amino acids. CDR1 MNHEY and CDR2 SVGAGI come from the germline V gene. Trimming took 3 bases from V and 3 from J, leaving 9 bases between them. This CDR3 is CASSYGAIYNSPLHF. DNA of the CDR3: TGTGCCAGCAGTTATGGTGCGATCTATAATTCACCCCTCCACTTT.

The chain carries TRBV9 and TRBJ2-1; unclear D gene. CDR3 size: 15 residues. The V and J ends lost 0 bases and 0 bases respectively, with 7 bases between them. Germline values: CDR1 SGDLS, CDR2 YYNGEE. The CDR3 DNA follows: TGTGCCAGCAGCGTAGTTTGGGACTCCTACAATGAGCAGTTCTTC. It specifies CASSVVWDSYNEQFF.

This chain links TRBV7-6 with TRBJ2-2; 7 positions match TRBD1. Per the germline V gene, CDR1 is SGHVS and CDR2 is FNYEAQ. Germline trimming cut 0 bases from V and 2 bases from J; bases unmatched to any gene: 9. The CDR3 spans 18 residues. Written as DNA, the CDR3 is TGTGCCAGCAGCTTAGCCGTGACAGGGAAACGAAACACCGGGGAGCTGTTTTTT. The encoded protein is CASSLAVTGKRNTGELFF.

The CDR3 DNA reads TGCGCCAGCAGCCAAGATGACCCCACAGGCGTAAGGACTGAAGCTTTCTTT. Residues: CASSQDDPTGVRTEAFF. The V call is TRBV4-1, the J call TRBJ1-1; D perhaps matches TRBD1 (5 bases). The V gene's germline CDR1 is MGHRA and CDR2 YSYEKL. V lost 0 bases and J 5 bases, leaving 19 bases between the germline ends. The CDR3 spans 17 residues.

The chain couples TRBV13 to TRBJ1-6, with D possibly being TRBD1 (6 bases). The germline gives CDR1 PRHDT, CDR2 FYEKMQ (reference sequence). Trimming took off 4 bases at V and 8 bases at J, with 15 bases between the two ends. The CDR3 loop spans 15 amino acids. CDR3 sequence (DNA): TGTGCCAGCAGCTCCAGGGGCTACCGAGATTCACCCCTCCACTTT. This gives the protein CASSSRGYRDSPLHF.

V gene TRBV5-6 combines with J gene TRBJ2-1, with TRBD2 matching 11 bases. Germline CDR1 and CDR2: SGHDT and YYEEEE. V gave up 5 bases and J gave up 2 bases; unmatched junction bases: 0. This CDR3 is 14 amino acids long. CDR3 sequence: CASRGLAAYNEQFF. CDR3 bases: TGTGCCAGCAGGGGACTAGCGGCCTACAATGAGCAGTTCTTC.

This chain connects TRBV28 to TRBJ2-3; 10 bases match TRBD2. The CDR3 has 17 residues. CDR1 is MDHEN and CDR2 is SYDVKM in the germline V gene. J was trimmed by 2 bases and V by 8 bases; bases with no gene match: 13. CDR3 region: CASRLGRLAGYTDTQYF. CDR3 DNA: TGTGCCAGCCGGCTAGGTCGACTAGCGGGTTACACAGATACGCAGTATTTT.

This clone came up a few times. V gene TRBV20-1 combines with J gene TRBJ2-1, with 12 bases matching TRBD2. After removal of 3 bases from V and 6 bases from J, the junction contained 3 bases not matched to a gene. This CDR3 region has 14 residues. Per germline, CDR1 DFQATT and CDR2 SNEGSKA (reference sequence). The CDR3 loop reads CSASRTSGTNEQFF. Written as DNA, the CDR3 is TGCAGTGCTAGTCGGACTAGCGGGACCAATGAGCAGTTCTTC.